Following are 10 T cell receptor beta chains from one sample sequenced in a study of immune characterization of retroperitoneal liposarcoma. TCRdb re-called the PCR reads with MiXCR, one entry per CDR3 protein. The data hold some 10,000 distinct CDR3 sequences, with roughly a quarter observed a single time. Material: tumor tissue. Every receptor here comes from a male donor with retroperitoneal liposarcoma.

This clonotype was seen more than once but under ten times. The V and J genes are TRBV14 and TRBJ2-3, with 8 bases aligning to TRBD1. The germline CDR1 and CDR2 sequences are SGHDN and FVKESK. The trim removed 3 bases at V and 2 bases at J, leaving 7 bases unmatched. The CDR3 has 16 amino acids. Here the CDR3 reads CASSQLDRVDTDTQYF. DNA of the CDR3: TGTGCCAGCAGCCAGCTGGACAGGGTGGACACAGATACGCAGTATTTT.

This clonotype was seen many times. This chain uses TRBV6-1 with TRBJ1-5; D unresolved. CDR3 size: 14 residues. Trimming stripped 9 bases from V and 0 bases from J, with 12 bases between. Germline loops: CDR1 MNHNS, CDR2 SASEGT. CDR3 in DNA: TGTGCCAGTTCTACAGAGTATAGCAATCAGCCCCAGCATTTT. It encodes CASSTEYSNQPQHF.

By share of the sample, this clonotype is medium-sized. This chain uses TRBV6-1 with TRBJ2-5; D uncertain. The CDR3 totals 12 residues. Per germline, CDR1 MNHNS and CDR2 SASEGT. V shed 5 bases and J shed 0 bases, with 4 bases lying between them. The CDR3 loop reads CASSYNQETQYF. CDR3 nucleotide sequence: TGTGCCAGCAGTTATAACCAAGAGACCCAGTACTTC.

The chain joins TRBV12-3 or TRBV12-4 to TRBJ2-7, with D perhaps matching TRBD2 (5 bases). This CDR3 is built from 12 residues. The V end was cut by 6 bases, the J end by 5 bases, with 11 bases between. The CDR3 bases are TGTGCCAGCAGCCTGACTATGAACGAGCAGTACTTC. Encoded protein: CASSLTMNEQYF.

The CDR3 reads CASSFGQGAREQYF. The CDR3 DNA reads TGTGCCAGCAGCTTCGGACAGGGGGCTCGGGAGCAGTACTTC. The V call is TRBV7-2, the J call TRBJ2-1; 11 positions agree with TRBD1. The better agreement between TRBJ2-7 and the DNA end casts doubt on the J call. This CDR3 contains 14 residues. CDR1 SGHTA and CDR2 FQGNSA come from the germline V gene.

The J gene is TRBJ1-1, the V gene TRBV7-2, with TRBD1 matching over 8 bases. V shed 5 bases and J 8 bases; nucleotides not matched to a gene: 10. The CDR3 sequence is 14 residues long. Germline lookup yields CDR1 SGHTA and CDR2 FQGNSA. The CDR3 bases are TGTGCCAGCAGCCATATAGGACAGGGCGCAGAAGCTTTCTTT. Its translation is CASSHIGQGAEAFF.

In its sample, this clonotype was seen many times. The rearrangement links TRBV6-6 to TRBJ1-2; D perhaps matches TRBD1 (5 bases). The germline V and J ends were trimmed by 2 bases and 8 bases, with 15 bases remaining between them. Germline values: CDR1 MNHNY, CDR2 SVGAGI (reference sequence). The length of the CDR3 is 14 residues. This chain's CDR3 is CASSYNSGAGGYTF. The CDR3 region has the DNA TGTGCCAGCAGTTACAACTCCGGGGCCGGGGGCTACACCTTC.

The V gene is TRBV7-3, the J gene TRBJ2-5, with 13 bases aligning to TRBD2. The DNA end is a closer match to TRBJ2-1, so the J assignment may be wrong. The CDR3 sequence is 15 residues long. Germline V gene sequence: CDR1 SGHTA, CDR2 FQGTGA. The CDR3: CASSSKGTSGEEQFF. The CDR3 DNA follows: TGTGCCAGCAGCTCCAAGGGGACTAGCGGGGAAGAGCAGTTCTTC.

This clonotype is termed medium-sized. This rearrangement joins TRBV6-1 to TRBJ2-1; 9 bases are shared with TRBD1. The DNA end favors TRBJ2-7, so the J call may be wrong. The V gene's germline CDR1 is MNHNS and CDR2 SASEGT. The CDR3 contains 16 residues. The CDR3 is CASSRKTGTGIHEQYF. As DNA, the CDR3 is TGTGCCAGCAGCCGGAAAACCGGGACAGGGATCCACGAGCAGTACTTC.

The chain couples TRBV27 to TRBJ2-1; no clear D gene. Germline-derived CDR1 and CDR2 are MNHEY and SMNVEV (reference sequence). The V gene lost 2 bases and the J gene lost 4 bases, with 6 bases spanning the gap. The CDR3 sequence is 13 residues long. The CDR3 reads CASSLEGYNEQFF. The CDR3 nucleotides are TGTGCCAGCAGTTTAGAAGGGTACAATGAGCAGTTCTTC.